These 26 T cell receptor beta chains came from one sample sequenced in a study of T cells after posttransplantation cyclophosphamide. Sequencing was performed with immunoSEQ multiplex PCR; in TCRdb, only in-frame clones are kept and a portion is missing. The repertoire holds about 31,000 clones, with 75% to 95% as singletons. Cells defined as naive were viable CD3+CD4+ or CD3+CD8+ and CCR7+CD45RA+CD45RO-CD95-CD27+CD28+. The sequencing input was naive CD4+ T cells sorted from PBMCs. These receptors all come from a woman aged 55-75 years in good health, CMV-negative, and a related stem cell transplant donor.

The rearrangement links TRBV28 to TRBJ1-1; 7 bases map to TRBD1. This CDR3 contains 14 residues. The germline CDR1 and CDR2 sequences are MDHEN and SYDVKM. J gave up 1 base and V 5 bases, and 4 bases lay outside the gene matches. The CDR3 loop reads CASSKGQPNTEAFF. CDR3 DNA sequence: TGTGCCAGCAGTAAGGGACAGCCGAACACTGAAGCTTTCTTT.

The chain couples TRBV5-4 to TRBJ1-2, with 8 bases lining up with TRBD1. CDR3 length: 14 amino acids. The V gene end was trimmed by 1 base and the J gene end by 8 bases; junction bases not matched to a gene: 7. Germline-derived CDR1 and CDR2 are SGHNT and YYREEE (reference sequence). CDR3 coding DNA: TGTGCCAGCAGCTTGCCCCAGGGGGCCGGGGGCTACACCTTC. Translated: CASSLPQGAGGYTF.

The chain is built from TRBV5-1 and TRBJ2-5, with D perhaps matching TRBD1 (6 bases). Trimming took off 5 bases at V and 5 bases at J, with 16 bases between the two ends. CDR3 length equals 14 residues. Germline CDR1 is SGHRS and CDR2 is YFSETQ. The CDR3 spells CASRVGAVSETQYF. DNA for the CDR3: TGCGCCAGCAGAGTGGGGGCGGTTTCGGAGACCCAGTACTTC. Full variable domain (outside the CDR3, taken from reference TRBV5-1 and TRBJ2-5): KAGVTQTPRYLIKTRGQQVTLSCSPISGHRSVSWYQQTPGQGLQFLFEYFSETQRNKGNFPGRFSGRQFSNSRSEMNVSTLELGDSALYLCASRVGAVSETQYFGPGTRLLVL.

In nucleotides, the CDR3 is TGTGCCACCAGCAGATCCGGGACAGCTGTGCAGCCCCAGCATTTT. Amino acids: CATSRSGTAVQPQHF. The chain combines TRBV15 with TRBJ1-5; 7 nucleotides match TRBD1. With 2 bases clipped from V and 7 bases from J, the junction kept 8 bases outside the gene matches. This CDR3 region has 15 residues. In germline, CDR1 is LNHNV, CDR2 YYDKDF (reference sequence).

V and J are TRBV27 and TRBJ1-2, with 10 positions matching TRBD1. V lost 3 bases and J lost 6; bases outside the gene matches: 16. CDR3 length: 18 amino acids. The V gene's germline CDR1 is MNHEY and CDR2 SMNVEV (reference sequence). The CDR3 nucleotides are TGTGCCAGCAGTTTTCTCCCTGACGTCGACAGGGGGCAACATGGCTACACCTTC. Amino acids: CASSFLPDVDRGQHGYTF.

As DNA, the CDR3 is TGTGCCAGCAGTTTACCGGGAGCAGGGACAGATACGCAGTATTTT. Translating it yields CASSLPGAGTDTQYF. The chain is built from TRBV28 and TRBJ2-3; TRBD2 might be the D (6 bases). The CDR3 runs to 15 residues. V gave up 2 bases and J gave up 3 bases, with 12 bases separating them. Germline-derived CDR1 and CDR2 are MDHEN and SYDVKM. Using reference TRBV28 and TRBJ2-3 for the parts outside the CDR3, the full variable domain is DVKVTQSSRYLVKRTGEKVFLECVQDMDHENMFWYRQDPGLGLRLIYFSYDVKMKEKGDIPEGYSVSREKKERFSLILESASTNQTSMYLCASSLPGAGTDTQYFGPGTRLTVL.

This clone has only one observation. The chain couples TRBV4-2 to TRBJ1-5, with 9 nucleotides matching TRBD1. The germline CDR1 and CDR2 sequences are LGHNA and YNFKEQ. Germline trimming cut 4 bases from V and 6 bases from J; bases unmatched to any gene: 7. This CDR3 has 15 residues. In nucleotides, the CDR3 is TGTGCCAGCAGCCCACCGGGACAGGGTCCTCAGCCCCAGCATTTT. Translating gives CASSPPGQGPQPQHF.

The gene calls are TRBV5-1 and TRBJ2-5; tentatively, D is TRBD1 (6 bases). This CDR3 is 16 amino acids long. The germline V and J ends were trimmed by 6 bases and 4 bases, with 22 bases remaining between them. Looked up from germline, CDR1 is SGHRS and CDR2 is YFSETQ. This chain's CDR3 is CASTMGARWGGETQYF. The CDR3 region has the DNA TGCGCCAGCACCATGGGGGCCAGGTGGGGCGGAGAGACCCAGTACTTC.

J is TRBJ1-5 and V is TRBV7-3; D might be TRBD1 (5 bases). CDR3 length: 16 amino acids. V was trimmed by 3 bases and J by 2 bases, leaving 14 bases between them. CDR1 and CDR2 from the germline V gene are SGHTA and FQGTGA. The CDR3 region is CASSFPGERGNQPQHF. The CDR3, as DNA: TGTGCCAGCAGCTTCCCGGGGGAAAGGGGCAATCAGCCCCAGCATTTT.

The rearrangement uses TRBV9 and TRBJ2-7; tentative D call: TRBD1 (5 bases). V lost 4 bases and J 5 bases, leaving 10 bases between the germline ends. Germline CDR1 reads SGDLS; CDR2 reads YYNGEE. This CDR3 is 12 amino acids long. CDR3 sequence: CASSQGGDEQYF. The CDR3 DNA is TGTGCCAGCAGCCAGGGTGGAGACGAGCAGTACTTC.

The table lists this clone with a count of one. The rearrangement links TRBV15 to TRBJ2-7, with D possibly being TRBD1 (5 bases). The germline gives CDR1 LNHNV, CDR2 YYDKDF (reference sequence). V was trimmed by 3 bases and J by 5 bases, leaving 8 bases between them. CDR3 size: 12 residues. In nucleotides, the CDR3 is TGTGCCACCAGCAGGGGGCCCAACGAGCAGTACTTC. Protein product: CATSRGPNEQYF.

V is TRBV7-9 and J is TRBJ2-1; 12 positions agree with TRBD2. V was pared by 5 bases and J by 9 bases, with 2 bases of the junction left unmatched. CDR3 size: 13 residues. Germline V lookup: CDR1 SEHNR, CDR2 FQNEAQ (reference sequence). The CDR3: CASSPSGRVEQFF. The CDR3 nucleotides read TGTGCCAGCAGCCCTAGCGGGAGGGTTGAGCAGTTCTTC. The full variable domain, with the rest looked up from reference TRBV7-9 and TRBJ2-1, is DTGVSQNPRHKITKRGQNVTFRCDPISEHNRLYWYRQTLGQGPEFLTYFQNEAQLEKSRLLSDRFSAERPKGSFSTLEIQRTEQGDSAMYLCASSPSGRVEQFFGPGTRLTVL.

V usage is TRBV29-1 and J usage is TRBJ2-3, with TRBD2 matching 7 bases. Germline CDR1 is SQVTM and CDR2 is ANQGSEA. The CDR3 loop spans 13 amino acids. J gave up 7 bases and V 3 bases, and 7 bases lay outside the gene matches. The CDR3 is CSVDREGVYTQYF. The CDR3 DNA reads TGCAGCGTTGATAGGGAGGGAGTATATACGCAGTATTTT.

This chain connects TRBV6-5 to TRBJ1-1, with 8 bases that match TRBD1. The CDR3 has 15 residues. Trimming at V came to 6 bases and at J to 5 bases, leaving 11 bases not matched to a gene. The germline V gene has CDR1 MNHEY and CDR2 SVGAGI. The CDR3 reads CASRPAQGGKTEAFF. The CDR3 DNA reads TGTGCCAGCAGACCCGCACAGGGGGGGAAGACTGAAGCTTTCTTT.

V is TRBV5-5 and J is TRBJ2-3, with TRBD1 matching over 9 bases. The length of the CDR3 is 14 residues. Germline assignment: CDR1 SGHKS and CDR2 YYEKEE (reference sequence). V shed 5 bases and J 1 base; nucleotides not matched to a gene: 2. The CDR3 DNA reads TGTGCCAGCAGACGACAGGGGGGCACAGATACGCAGTATTTT. Protein: CASRRQGGTDTQYF.

This clone showed up just a few times. V gene TRBV10-3 combines with J gene TRBJ1-6; 9 nucleotides match TRBD1. Losses at the gene ends were 3 bases for V and 10 bases for J; bases not matched to a gene: 10. Germline V gene data show CDR1 as ENHRY and CDR2 as SYGVKD. The CDR3 is 16 residues long. The CDR3 reads CAISETPGQGNSPLHF. The CDR3 DNA reads TGTGCCATCAGTGAAACCCCGGGACAGGGAAACTCACCCCTCCACTTT.

The rearrangement joins TRBV18 to TRBJ1-5; 11 nucleotides line up with TRBD1. Germline trimming cut 6 bases from V and 5 bases from J; bases unmatched to any gene: 6. The germline V gene encodes CDR1 KGHSH and CDR2 LQKENI. The CDR3 has 15 amino acids. The DNA of the CDR3 is TGTGCCAGCTCGAAGGACAGGGGGCGTGATCAGCCCCAGCATTTT. Protein sequence: CASSKDRGRDQPQHF.

For the CDR3, the DNA is TGTGCCAGCAGACTTACAGGGGGCTATGGCTACACCTTC. Translating gives CASRLTGGYGYTF. The V call is TRBV28, the J call TRBJ1-2; TRBD1 matches 8 bases. The CDR3 is 13 amino acids. Germline V CDR1 and CDR2: MDHEN, SYDVKM. The V gene end was trimmed by 6 bases and the J gene end by 4 bases; junction bases not matched to a gene: 4.

J is TRBJ2-5 and V is TRBV9, with D perhaps TRBD1 (5 bases). This CDR3 contains 16 residues. In germline, CDR1 is SGDLS, CDR2 YYNGEE. V lost 3 bases and J lost 5, with 20 bases in between. Written as DNA, the CDR3 is TGTGCCAGCAGCGACCTGGGCGGTCTGGGGCAGGAGACCCAGTACTTC. It translates to CASSDLGGLGQETQYF. Full variable domain (outside the CDR3, taken from reference TRBV9 and TRBJ2-5): DSGVTQTPKHLITATGQRVTLRCSPRSGDLSVYWYQQSLDQGLQFLIQYYNGEERAKGNILERFSAQQFPDLHSELNLSSLELGDSALYFCASSDLGGLGQETQYFGPGTRLLVL.

The V gene is TRBV30, the J gene TRBJ1-1, with unresolved D. The CDR3 is 14 amino acids. V was shortened by 1 base and J by 0 bases, with 9 bases between the two germline ends. From germline, CDR1 is GTSNPN and CDR2 SVGIG (reference sequence). The CDR3 DNA is TGTGCCTGGAGTGCGGTCGCCCTGAACACTGAAGCTTTCTTT. It yields the protein CAWSAVALNTEAFF.

This sequence joins TRBV28 and TRBJ2-2; TRBD1 matches at 10 bases. CDR3 length: 13 residues. The V gene's germline CDR1 is MDHEN and CDR2 SYDVKM. The junction had 4 bases not matched to a gene; V was cut back by 6 bases and J by 9 bases. CDR3: CASRRQGARELFF. The CDR3 bases are TGTGCCAGCAGAAGACAGGGGGCGAGGGAGCTGTTTTTT.

CDR3 residues: CASSSRDRWEGAFF. The CDR3 DNA reads TGTGCCAGCAGCTCTAGAGACAGGTGGGAAGGGGCTTTCTTT. This chain joins TRBV7-9 and TRBJ1-1, with D maybe TRBD1 (6 bases). CDR1 is SEHNR and CDR2 is FQNEAQ in the germline V gene (reference sequence). The CDR3 length is 14 residues. Trimming shortened V by 4 bases and J by 11 bases, and 20 bases separated the two germline ends. The full variable domain, in which reference TRBV7-9 and TRBJ1-1 provide the parts outside the CDR3, is DTGVSQNPRHKITKRGQNVTFRCDPISEHNRLYWYRQTLGQGPEFLTYFQNEAQLEKSRLLSDRFSAERPKGSFSTLEIQRTEQGDSAMYLCASSSRDRWEGAFFGQGTRLTVV.

The chain has TRBV19 and TRBJ2-1; 10 bases are shared with TRBD1. Germline V lookup: CDR1 LNHDA, CDR2 SQIVND (reference sequence). Losses at the gene ends were 5 bases for V and 6 bases for J; bases not matched to a gene: 1. The CDR3 extends over 13 amino acids. Here the CDR3 reads CASSRDRGNEQFF. The DNA for the CDR3 is TGTGCCAGTAGTCGGGACAGGGGCAATGAGCAGTTCTTC.

The chain employs TRBV5-5 and TRBJ1-5; no definite D call. Trimming stripped 1 base from V and 1 base from J, with 12 bases between. The CDR3 extends over 16 amino acids. Germline V gene data show CDR1 as SGHKS and CDR2 as YYEKEE (reference sequence). Here the CDR3 DNA reads TGTGCCAGCAGCTTGCGACTCCTCGGGAGCAATCAGCCCCAGCATTTT. This gives the protein CASSLRLLGSNQPQHF.

The J gene is TRBJ2-1, the V gene TRBV10-1, with 13 bases identical to TRBD2. The CDR3 consists of 18 residues. Germline loops: CDR1 WNHNN, CDR2 SYGVQD (reference sequence). V lost 6 bases, J lost 3 bases, and 11 bases stayed unmatched. Here the CDR3 reads CASRHLPGLAGIYNEQFF. CDR3 bases: TGCGCCAGCAGACATTTACCGGGACTAGCGGGAATCTACAATGAGCAGTTCTTC.

The chain carries TRBV6-5 and TRBJ1-1; D possibly corresponds to TRBD1 (5 bases). In germline, CDR1 is MNHEY, CDR2 SVGAGI. Between the trimmed V and J ends, which lost 5 bases and 4 bases, there was a span of 14 bases. The CDR3 has 14 residues. CDR3 nucleotides: TGTGCCAGCAGTGAATGGGGCGCTGTCACTGAAGCTTTCTTT. This translates into CASSEWGAVTEAFF.